These 18 T cell receptor beta chains originate from one sample sequenced in a study of T cell changes during pregnancy in multiple sclerosis. The data were produced by immunoSEQ multiplex PCR, yet TCRdb's version contains in-frame clones alone and is incomplete. The sample consists of 20,000 to 25,000 clones, around 88% of them appearing once. The sequencing used CD4+ T cells from peripheral blood mononuclear cells, collected in the first trimester of pregnancy. The receptors originated from a female donor in good health, enrolled as a control in a pregnancy study.

The chain is built from TRBV11-3 and TRBJ2-1, with 9 bases lining up with TRBD2. V lost 4 bases and J lost 6; bases outside the gene matches: 13. The germline V gene encodes CDR1 SGHNT and CDR2 YENEEA. This CDR3 comprises 17 residues. This CDR3 reads CASSSRRGGGAPNEQFF. CDR3 coding DNA: TGTGCCAGCAGCTCCAGACGGGGCGGGGGGGCCCCCAATGAGCAGTTCTTC. Full variable domain (rest looked up from reference TRBV11-3 and TRBJ2-1): EAGVVQSPRYKIIEKKQPVAFWCNPISGHNTLYWYLQNLGQGPELLIRYENEEAVDDSQLPKDRFSAERLKGVDSTLKIQPAELGDSAVYLCASSSRRGGGAPNEQFFGPGTRLTVL.

By share, this clone counts as medium-sized. This chain uses TRBV5-1 with TRBJ1-1; 8 nucleotides match TRBD1. The CDR3 length is 15 residues. Germline CDR1 SGHRS, CDR2 YFSETQ. J gave up 1 base and V 1 base, and 3 bases lay outside the gene matches. CDR3 coding DNA: TGCGCCAGCAGCTTGCGCGGACAGGGGAACACTGAAGCTTTCTTT. This sequence encodes CASSLRGQGNTEAFF. Drawing the rest from reference TRBV5-1 and TRBJ1-1, the complete variable domain is KAGVTQTPRYLIKTRGQQVTLSCSPISGHRSVSWYQQTPGQGLQFLFEYFSETQRNKGNFPGRFSGRQFSNSRSEMNVSTLELGDSALYLCASSLRGQGNTEAFFGQGTRLTVV.

The chain is built from TRBV7-8 and TRBJ2-3; TRBD2 agrees at 10 bases. This CDR3 is 19 amino acids long. Germline V gives CDR1 SGHVS, CDR2 FQNEAQ. The trim removed 3 bases at V and 6 bases at J, leaving 18 bases unmatched. In DNA, the CDR3 is TGTGCCAGCAGCTTTGAATATAGGGCTAGCGGGAGTGGGGGGGATACGCAGTATTTT. Translating it yields CASSFEYRASGSGGDTQYF.

This chain joins TRBV11-2 and TRBJ1-2; 9 bases are shared with TRBD1. The V and J ends lost 6 bases and 2 bases, in that order; junction bases with no gene match: 13. Germline V lookup: CDR1 SGHAT, CDR2 FQNNGV. There are 17 residues in the CDR3. In DNA form, the CDR3 reads TGTGCCAGCAGTGATTACGGACAGGGGAGGGGGAACTATGGCTACACCTTC. Translating it yields CASSDYGQGRGNYGYTF.

Turning to this clone: An end of the junction differs from the germline gene, which may be a read error. The chain is built from TRBV7-7 and TRBJ2-6, with 7 positions matching TRBD1. Per the germline V gene, CDR1 is SSHAT and CDR2 is FNYEAQ (reference sequence). This CDR3 contains 17 residues. The CDR3 DNA reads as TGTGCTAGCAGCTCTCAGCGAGGGGGCGCCGGGGCCAACGTCCTGACTTTC. Its translation: CASSSQRGGAGANVLTF.

This chain uses TRBV2 with TRBJ1-2; 9 bases fit TRBD1. Germline assignment: CDR1 SNHLY and CDR2 FYNNEI. The CDR3 consists of 16 residues. V lost 1 base to trimming and J lost 4 bases; unmatched junction nucleotides: 7. The CDR3 DNA reads TGTGCCAGCAGTGAAGGGGGGGGACAGGGAGGCTATGGCTACACCTTC. As protein: CASSEGGGQGGYGYTF.

This chain links TRBV11-2 with TRBJ2-7; TRBD1 agrees at 10 bases. The germline V gene encodes CDR1 SGHAT and CDR2 FQNNGV. With V trimmed by 4 bases and J by 5 bases, 11 bases remained unmatched. CDR3 length equals 16 residues. The CDR3 nucleotides are TGTGCCAGCAGCTCCAAACCGGGACAGGGGTACCACGAGCAGTACTTC. It codes for CASSSKPGQGYHEQYF.

The chain couples TRBV7-9 to TRBJ2-1, with D possibly matching TRBD2 (6 bases). Germline-derived CDR1 and CDR2 are SEHNR and FQNEAQ (reference sequence). V was cut by 5 bases and J by 5 bases, with 19 bases left in between. CDR3 length: 16 amino acids. The CDR3: CASSRALAYPNNEQFF. DNA for the CDR3: TGTGCCAGCAGCCGTGCGCTAGCGTATCCCAACAATGAGCAGTTCTTC. The full variable domain, completed using reference TRBV7-9 and TRBJ2-1, is DTGVSQNPRHKITKRGQNVTFRCDPISEHNRLYWYRQTLGQGPEFLTYFQNEAQLEKSRLLSDRFSAERPKGSFSTLEIQRTEQGDSAMYLCASSRALAYPNNEQFFGPGTRLTVL.

The J gene is TRBJ2-5, the V gene TRBV7-7, with D possibly TRBD1 on 5 matching bases. This CDR3 has 13 amino acids. The V end lost 5 bases, the J end lost 5 bases, and 12 bases lay between the germline ends. Germline lookup yields CDR1 SSHAT and CDR2 FNYEAQ (reference sequence). The CDR3 reads CASSMGLKETQYF. The CDR3 nucleotides are TGTGCCAGCAGCATGGGGCTCAAGGAGACCCAGTACTTC.

V usage is TRBV25-1 and J usage is TRBJ2-2, with TRBD2 identical over 9 bases. V gave up 1 base and J gave up 6 bases; unmatched junction bases: 6. The CDR3 spans 16 residues. Germline V lookup: CDR1 MGHDK, CDR2 SYGVNS. CDR3 sequence: CASSELGGGASGELFF. CDR3 in DNA: TGTGCCAGCAGTGAATTGGGCGGGGGGGCCTCCGGGGAGCTGTTTTTT.

This clone was detected a few times. J is TRBJ1-1 and V is TRBV5-1; D gene unclear. Looked up from germline, CDR1 is SGHRS and CDR2 is YFSETQ. The CDR3 loop spans 15 amino acids. The ends were cut back, 0 bases at V and 0 bases at J, with 9 bases in the middle. In nucleotides, the CDR3 is TGCGCCAGCAGCTTGGGGTCAGGTTTGAACACTGAAGCTTTCTTT. The encoded protein is CASSLGSGLNTEAFF.

The rearrangement links TRBV18 to TRBJ2-7; the D is unclear. The CDR3 is made up of 11 amino acids. The V end was cut by 5 bases, the J end by 3 bases, with 5 bases between. Germline V gives CDR1 KGHSH, CDR2 LQKENI. The CDR3 spells CASSADYEQYF. In nucleotides, the CDR3 is TGTGCCAGCTCAGCAGACTACGAGCAGTACTTC.

The chain carries TRBV5-1 and TRBJ2-3; TRBD2 matches 11 bases. V lost 5 bases and J lost 0; bases outside the gene matches: 5. Germline CDR1 is SGHRS and CDR2 is YFSETQ. The CDR3 spans 16 residues. Written as DNA, the CDR3 is TGCGCCAGCAGTACTAGCGGGGGTTCTAGCACAGATACGCAGTATTTT. Translation gives CASSTSGGSSTDTQYF.

The chain is built from TRBV2 and TRBJ2-1, with TRBD2 matching 9 bases. From germline, CDR1 is SNHLY and CDR2 FYNNEI. This CDR3 contains 18 residues. With 6 bases clipped from V and 7 bases from J, the junction kept 19 bases outside the gene matches. CDR3 sequence reads: CASRALTAGGPSRNEQFF. In DNA form, the CDR3 reads TGTGCCAGCAGGGCCCTGACGGCGGGAGGGCCCTCGAGGAATGAGCAGTTCTTC.

The chain has TRBV7-9 and TRBJ2-5; 13 bases fit TRBD2. The germline V gene has CDR1 SEHNR and CDR2 FQNEAQ (reference sequence). The CDR3 totals 14 residues. V dropped 5 bases and J dropped 11; count of bases not matched to a gene: 8. CDR3 in DNA: TGTGCCAGCAGCCCCGGTAGACTAGCGGGAGGACAGTACTTC. Translating it yields CASSPGRLAGGQYF.

This chain connects TRBV5-4 to TRBJ2-3, with TRBD2 matching 10 bases. The CDR3 sequence is 15 residues long. J gave up 1 base and V 4 bases, and 3 bases lay outside the gene matches. Germline values: CDR1 SGHNT, CDR2 YYREEE (reference sequence). The CDR3 reads CASSSGGAGTDTQYF. CDR3 bases: TGTGCCAGCAGCAGCGGGGGGGCCGGCACAGATACGCAGTATTTT. The full variable domain, rest sourced from reference TRBV5-4 and TRBJ2-3, is ETGVTQSPTHLIKTRGQQVTLRCSSQSGHNTVSWYQQALGQGPQFIFQYYREEENGRGNFPPRFSGLQFPNYSSELNVNALELDDSALYLCASSSGGAGTDTQYFGPGTRLTVL.

The chain uses TRBV4-3 and TRBJ1-1; TRBD1 agrees at 11 bases. V was pared by 5 bases and J by 5 bases, with 4 bases of the junction left unmatched. Germline CDR1 reads LGHNA; CDR2 reads YSLEER. CDR3 size: 14 residues. This CDR3 is CASSDGTGGTEAFF. For the CDR3, the DNA is TGCGCCAGCAGCGACGGGACAGGGGGGACTGAAGCTTTCTTT.

This chain links TRBV5-4 with TRBJ2-3; D is perhaps TRBD2 (6 bases). Trimming pared 4 bases from V and 0 bases from J, leaving 21 bases between. In germline, CDR1 is SGHNT, CDR2 YYREEE (reference sequence). This CDR3 region has 18 residues. This chain's CDR3 is CASSPRDFQRPSTDTQYF. The CDR3 bases are TGTGCCAGCAGCCCGCGGGACTTCCAACGTCCTAGCACAGATACGCAGTATTTT.